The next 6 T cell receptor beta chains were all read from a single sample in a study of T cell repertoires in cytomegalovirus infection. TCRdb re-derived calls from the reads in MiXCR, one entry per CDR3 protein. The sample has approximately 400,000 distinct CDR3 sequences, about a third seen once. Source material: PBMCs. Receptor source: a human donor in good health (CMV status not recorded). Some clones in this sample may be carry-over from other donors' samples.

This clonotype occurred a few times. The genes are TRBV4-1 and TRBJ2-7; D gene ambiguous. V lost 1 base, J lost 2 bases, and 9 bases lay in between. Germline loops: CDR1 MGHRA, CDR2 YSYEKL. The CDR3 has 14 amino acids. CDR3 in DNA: TGCGCCAGCAGCCAAGGGTTTACTACCTACGAGCAGTACTTC. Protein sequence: CASSQGFTTYEQYF.

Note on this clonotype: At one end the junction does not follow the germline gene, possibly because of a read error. CDR3 protein: CATHQTSGGYNEQSF. CDR3 DNA: TGTGCCACTCATCAGACTAGCGGGGGTTACAATGAGCAGTCCTTC. The chain is built from TRBV6-8 and TRBJ2-1; 12 bases are shared with TRBD2. The CDR3 is made up of 15 amino acids. Germline V gene data show CDR1 as MNHGY and CDR2 as SAAAGT.

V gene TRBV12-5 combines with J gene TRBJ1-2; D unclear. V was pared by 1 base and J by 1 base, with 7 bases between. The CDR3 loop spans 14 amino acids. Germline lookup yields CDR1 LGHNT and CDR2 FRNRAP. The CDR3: CASGLDGGNYGYTF. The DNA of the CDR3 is TGTGCTAGTGGTTTGGACGGCGGTAACTATGGCTACACCTTC. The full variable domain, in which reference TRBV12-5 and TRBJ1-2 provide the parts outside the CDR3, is DARVTQTPRHKVTEMGQEVTMRCQPILGHNTVFWYRQTMMQGLELLAYFRNRAPLDDSGMPKDRFSAEMPDATLATLKIQPSEPRDSAVYFCASGLDGGNYGYTFGSGTRLTVV.

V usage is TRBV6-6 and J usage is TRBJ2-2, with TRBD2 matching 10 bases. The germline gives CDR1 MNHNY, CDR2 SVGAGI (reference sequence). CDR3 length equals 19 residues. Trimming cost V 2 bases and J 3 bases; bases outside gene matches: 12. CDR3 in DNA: TGTGCCAGCAGTTACGACCCCCGAGCGGGGGGGCTGGACACCGGGGAGCTGTTTTTT. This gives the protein CASSYDPRAGGLDTGELFF.

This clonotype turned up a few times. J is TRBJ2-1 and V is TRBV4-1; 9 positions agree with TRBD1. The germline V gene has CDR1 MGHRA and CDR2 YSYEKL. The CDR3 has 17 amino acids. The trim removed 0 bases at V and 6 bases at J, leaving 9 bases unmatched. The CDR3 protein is CASSQDAGTGTVNEQFF. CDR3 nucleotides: TGCGCCAGCAGCCAAGATGCAGGGACAGGGACCGTCAATGAGCAGTTCTTC.

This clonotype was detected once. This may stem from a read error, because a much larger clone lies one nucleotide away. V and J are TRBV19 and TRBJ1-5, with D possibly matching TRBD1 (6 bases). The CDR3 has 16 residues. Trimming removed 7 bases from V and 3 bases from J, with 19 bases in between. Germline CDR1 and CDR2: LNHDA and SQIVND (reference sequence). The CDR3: CASISLDSWYNQPQHF. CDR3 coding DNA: TGTGCCAGTATTTCCCTGGACAGTTGGTACAATCAGCCCCAGCATTTT.